This TCR beta chain derives from a study of blood T cells in healthy people across ages. Study-wide results and limits: Observed TCR beta diversity per million T cells went down as age went up. This fall followed a roughly linear course with age.

With respect to this clonotype: The antigen remains undetermined.

For the second PCR, which ran for about 6 to 11 cycles, a sample-barcoded 5' primer and a J-beta primer mix were used. A tag from a template-switch adaptor with 12 random nucleotides marked each cDNA molecule. No fewer than 3 million CDR3-containing paired-end reads came from each sample. One entry per CDR3 protein, called by TCRdb with MiXCR from the 5' RACE reads. The sample has hundreds of thousands of distinct CDR3 sequences, about 40% seen once. V was clipped by 3 bases and J by 7 bases, with 12 bases between them. The CDR3 is made up of 13 amino acids. Germline CDR1 SNHLY, CDR2 FYNNEI. The chain combines TRBV2 with TRBJ1-1; D remains unclear. Sequencing was performed on blood. This sequence originates from a woman aged 55 to 70 in good health. In nucleotides, the CDR3 is TGTGCCAGCAGTGACGAAGCGTACGATGAAGCTTTCTTT. Residues: CASSDEAYDEAFF.